What follows is one T cell receptor (beta chain) and its context. As to time point: after dendritic cell vaccination, including at tumor progression/relapse. Selection required adequate fresh-frozen tumor tissue plus more than two years' survival data. The data originate from a study of glioma-infiltrating T cells after dendritic cell vaccination. The overall study: The vaccine used monocyte-derived dendritic cells pulsed overnight with autologous tumor lysate.

Up to about 2 ug genomic DNA was used for TCRB CDR3 amplification. This table comes from immunoSEQ multiplex PCR, and its TCRdb copy is limited to in-frame clones, with some not included. The table has 70,000 to 95,000 clones, over 75% seen once. From germline, CDR1 is SGHVS and CDR2 FNYEAQ. The trim removed 5 bases at V and 5 bases at J, leaving 14 bases unmatched. This CDR3 has 17 residues. V and J are TRBV7-6 and TRBJ2-2; 7 bases are a match to TRBD2. The clonotype comes from a human donor with glioblastoma. This specimen was blood, taken after dendritic cell vaccination. CDR3 amino acids: CASSPGSGRGITGELFF. The CDR3 DNA sequence: TGTGCCAGCAGCCCCGGATCAGGGAGGGGTATTACCGGGGAGCTGTTTTTT.